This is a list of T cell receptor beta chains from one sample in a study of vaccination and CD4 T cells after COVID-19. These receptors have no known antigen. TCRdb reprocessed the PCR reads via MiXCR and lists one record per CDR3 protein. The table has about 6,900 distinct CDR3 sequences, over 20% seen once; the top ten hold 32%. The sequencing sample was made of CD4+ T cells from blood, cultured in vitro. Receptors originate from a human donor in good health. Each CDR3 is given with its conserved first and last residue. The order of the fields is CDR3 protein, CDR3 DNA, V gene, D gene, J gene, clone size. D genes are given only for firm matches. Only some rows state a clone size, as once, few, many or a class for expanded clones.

CASSLEYRNEQFF,TGTGCCAGCAGCTTAGAGTACCGTAATGAGCAGTTCTTC,TRBV7-8,NA,TRBJ2-1,few
CASSYSSGEHQETQYF,TGTGCCAGCAGTTACTCGAGCGGGGAGCACCAAGAGACCCAGTACTTC,TRBV6-2/TRBV6-3,TRBD2,TRBJ2-5,NA
CASSYGDRAGNTIYF,TGTGCCAGCAGCTACGGGGACAGGGCTGGAAACACCATATATTTT,TRBV7-9,TRBD1,TRBJ1-3,NA
CASSLGGNQETQYF,TGTGCCAGCAGTTTAGGGGGGAACCAAGAGACCCAGTACTTC,TRBV27,NA,TRBJ2-5,NA
CAVGRLNTEAFF,TGTGCCGTTGGCAGGCTAAACACTGAAGCTTTCTTT,TRBV15,NA,TRBJ1-1,NA
CASSQGVSNYGYTF,TGTGCCAGCAGTCAAGGAGTGTCTAACTATGGCTACACCTTC,TRBV12-3/TRBV12-4,NA,TRBJ1-2,NA
CASSPRTGVVETQYF,TGCGCCAGCAGCCCCCGGACAGGGGTTGTGGAGACCCAGTACTTC,TRBV5-1,TRBD1,TRBJ2-5,NA
CASRTEDRRSYEQYF,TGTGCCAGCAGGACCGAGGACAGGCGCTCCTACGAGCAGTACTTC,TRBV27,TRBD1,TRBJ2-7,NA
CASRGTGGVSPLHF,TGTGCCAGCAGAGGGACAGGGGGCGTTTCACCCCTCCACTTT,TRBV6-1,TRBD1,TRBJ1-6,medium-sized
CSARTGTEEETQYF,TGCAGTGCTAGAACCGGGACGGAAGAAGAGACCCAGTACTTC,TRBV20-1,NA,TRBJ2-5,NA
CATSDATKGMGADTQYF,TGTGCCACCAGTGACGCCACAAAGGGGATGGGCGCAGATACGCAGTATTTT,TRBV24-1,NA,TRBJ2-3,NA
CASSLQTHNQPQHF,TGTGCCAGCAGCTTACAAACACATAATCAGCCCCAGCATTTT,TRBV5-3,NA,TRBJ1-5,few
CASSEGPGRGTDTQYF,TGTGCCAGCAGTGAAGGCCCAGGGAGGGGAACAGATACGCAGTATTTT,TRBV2,TRBD2,TRBJ2-3,NA
CASSPRAGYTF,TGTGCCAGCAGCCCGCGGGCGGGCTACACCTTC,TRBV11-2,NA,TRBJ1-2,NA
CASTLLQGANSPLHF,TGTGCCAGCACCCTCCTACAGGGGGCTAATTCACCCCTCCACTTT,TRBV6-1,TRBD1,TRBJ1-6,few
CSARDPGERNQPQHF,TGCAGTGCTAGAGATCCCGGGGAGCGTAATCAGCCCCAGCATTTT,TRBV20-1,NA,TRBJ1-5,medium-sized
CASSTATSETQYF,TGTGCCAGCAGCACAGCTACAAGCGAGACCCAGTACTTC,TRBV5-4,NA,TRBJ2-5,few
CASRTGPNNQPQHF,TGTGCCAGTAGGACAGGGCCTAACAATCAGCCCCAGCATTTT,TRBV19,TRBD1,TRBJ1-5,few
CSARDDRGAFQYF,TGCAGTGCTAGAGATGACAGGGGCGCTTTTCAGTACTTC,TRBV20-1,TRBD1,TRBJ2-4,medium-sized
CASTNEMNTGELFF,TGTGCCAGCACCAACGAGATGAACACCGGGGAGCTGTTTTTT,TRBV6-2/TRBV6-3,NA,TRBJ2-2,NA
CASSRVGYGYTF,TGTGCCAGCAGTAGAGTAGGGTATGGCTACACCTTC,TRBV25-1,NA,TRBJ1-2,NA
CASTRHPFTYNEQFF,TGTGCCAGCACGCGACACCCATTTACCTACAATGAGCAGTTCTTC,TRBV6-1,NA,TRBJ2-1,NA
CASLVGQGVAFF,TGTGCCAGTCTGGTGGGTCAAGGAGTAGCTTTCTTT,TRBV19,NA,TRBJ1-1,NA
CASSIDRGVNYGYTF,TGTGCCAGTAGTATAGATCGGGGAGTTAACTATGGCTACACCTTC,TRBV19,NA,TRBJ1-2,few
CASSKRQSRYGYTF,TGTGCCAGCAGCAAACGACAGTCCCGTTATGGCTACACCTTC,TRBV7-9,NA,TRBJ1-2,medium-sized
CASSTHPKQPQHF,TGTGCCAGCAGCACGCACCCCAAGCAGCCCCAGCATTTT,TRBV7-2,NA,TRBJ1-5,medium-sized
CASSPRRGSGIMNTEAFF,TGTGCCAGCTCACCGAGAAGGGGTAGTGGGATCATGAACACTGAAGCTTTCTTT,TRBV18,NA,TRBJ1-1,NA
CASSHKGSTEAFF,TGTGCCAGTAGCCACAAGGGAAGCACTGAAGCTTTCTTT,TRBV19,NA,TRBJ1-1,NA
CASSPSTAGIWNYGYTF,TGTGCCAGCTCACCATCGACTGCAGGGATTTGGAACTATGGCTACACCTTC,TRBV18,NA,TRBJ1-2,few
CASSSVLSGNTIYF,TGTGCCAGCAGTTCCGTACTTAGCGGAAACACCATATATTTT,TRBV6-5,NA,TRBJ1-3,medium-sized
CASSEVKQHYEQYF,TGTGCCAGCAGTGAAGTTAAACAGCACTACGAGCAGTACTTC,TRBV6-1,NA,TRBJ2-7,NA
CASSYGDQETQYF,TGTGCCAGCAGTTACGGGGACCAAGAGACCCAGTACTTC,TRBV6-5,NA,TRBJ2-5,few
CASSLRTGVTEAFF,TGTGCCAGCAGTTTGCGGACAGGAGTCACTGAAGCTTTCTTT,TRBV27,TRBD1,TRBJ1-1,medium-sized